This TCR beta chain emerged from a study of T cell clonality in common variable immunodeficiency (dated by TCRdb to 2013 to 2016). For sequencing input, CVID and control samples contributed equivalent amounts of genomic DNA. For every sample, a 60 bp segment covering the rearranged TCRbeta CDR3 region was amplified and then sequenced. The immunoSEQ assay, a bias-corrected multiplex PCR with high-throughput sequencing, was employed for TCRbeta amplification. The published analysis was carried out like this. Each unique nucleotide sequence was treated as a clone and annotated with V, D and J genes, copy number and frequency. Sequences were labeled productive if in frame, and non-productive if out of frame or containing stop codons. As previously described, clonality was computed from Shannon's entropy. Mean CDR3 Kyte-Doolittle hydropathy was derived from the predicted amino acid sequences of productive clones. Scaled V gene usage was hierarchically clustered using Manhattan distance and complete linkage with the R hclust function. Clone sharing by CDR3 amino acid sequence was assessed by resampling 12 repertoires per group over 100 rounds. The repertoires were searched for more than 65 published EBV-specific and a few hundred published CMV-specific TCRbeta sequences. A couple of CVID samples that yielded fewer than 10,000 sequences were excluded from the analysis, so approximately 38 CVID repertoires were retained. TCRdb provides this immuneACCESS table in a form limited to in-frame rearrangements. Some clones are lacking; in checked studies, under half of them reflect an unresolved V gene, and why the rest are absent is not known. The DNA gave D and trimming, while V, J and clone size come from that table. The table gives about 29,000 clones for this sample, with none occurring only once. The ten largest clonotypes hold about 4.5% of the sample.

Most CVID patients and most healthy controls were of Caucasian heritage. From each donor, roughly 5 to 8.5 ml of heparinized peripheral whole blood was collected. Genomic DNA from adults with common variable immune deficiency (CVID) and from healthy adult controls was the source for sequencing TCRbeta CDR3 repertoires. The control group was made up of approximately 22 healthy adult volunteers (roughly ten male and roughly twelve female) whose ages ranged from about 23 to 66 years, with a mean age of approximately 31. Diluted blood was subjected to density centrifugation over Hypaque 1077 or Ficoll-Paque for isolation of peripheral blood mononuclear cells. Unsorted mononuclear cells served as the source of genomic DNA, which was extracted either by Qiagen column purification or by a centrifugation-based method. This clone was counted ten times or more. Its specific antigen is unknown. The read terminates 3 residues ahead of where the CDR3 ends, so the germline J gene completes it.

Paper-wide results and their limitations: Even though DNA input was the same, control samples had an average of about 90,000 unique sequences each, compared with roughly 30,000 in CVID samples. Fewer TCRbeta clones were shared among CVID subjects than among healthy controls (p < 0.0001). TCRbeta clonality was higher in CVID subjects than in healthy controls (t-test p = 0.018), and the increase was most characteristic of about a third of subjects. Correlations of repertoire features with clinical complications were constrained by heterogeneity among patients within the CVID cohort. The authors noted that sequencing repertoires of T cell subpopulations would be needed to clarify what caused the increased clonality in CVID. Reportedly, TCRbeta sequences from CVID had fewer deletions and N-nucleotide insertions, and highly modified clones with 13 or more V deletions were absent from CVID.

CDR1 and CDR2 (SGHDT, YYEEEE) derive from the germline V gene. V sheds 0 bases and J sheds 3 bases, leaving 9 bases between their ends. The CDR3, from cysteine to phenylalanine, totals 14 residues. The DNA shown is the part of the CDR3 that was read: 33 bases, in frame from base 1. The TCR sequence derives from a person aged 18 to 75 in good health. The chain is made from TRBV5-6 and TRBJ1-2, and TRBD1 may be the D gene, going by 5 matching bases. The specimen was peripheral blood mononuclear cells. The CDR3 loop reads CASSLEGAYYGYTF. CDR3 bases read: TGTGCCAGCAGCTTGGAAGGGGCGTACTATGGC.